A single sample gave rise to the 19 T cell receptor beta chains below, sequenced in a study of tumor-infiltrating lymphocytes in primary liver carcinoma (dated by TCRdb to about 2017). TCRdb names Illumina HiSeq 2500 as the instrument used. Starting from 450 to 500 ng total RNA, TCRbeta-specific cDNA was produced by reverse transcription with a constant-region primer and ProtoScript II reverse transcriptase. Construction of the TCRbeta libraries relied on three nested rounds of multiplex PCR, following a slightly modified ARM-PCR procedure. The first two PCR rounds used multiplex TRBV1-TRBV30 forward primers with a Cbeta reverse primer, each for 10 cycles. The public sequencing data were trimmed at Q25 with fastp and processed into clonotypes with MiXCR by TCRdb, which kept only in-frame beta chains. Entries that share a CDR3 protein sequence are merged under the most common genes and DNA. This sample has 95,000 to 100,000 distinct CDR3 sequences in its table, and about 70% of those were observed once. The top ten clonotypes cover roughly 12% of the sample.

Total RNA and DNA were co-extracted from approximately 20-30 mg of bulk tissue with the AllPrep DNA/RNA mini kit, without cell sorting. Sequencing was carried out using liver tumor tissue from sampling region 2. The sample's cell subset or site, from its label and the paper: tumor region T2, inferior pole. Receptor source: a woman aged 60-75 years with primary liver carcinoma and hepatitis B virus infection.

The chain uses TRBV6-5 and TRBJ1-2; no definite D call. The CDR3 is 17 amino acids. Germline-derived CDR1 and CDR2 are MNHEY and SVGAGI. This CDR3 reads CESSYSTVGRGYYGYTF. As DNA, the CDR3 is TGTGAGAGCAGTTATTCAACAGTGGGGAGAGGGTACTATGGCTACACCTTC.

In regard to this clonotype: The junction does not match germline at one end; this may be a read error. The rearrangement uses TRBV4-2 and TRBJ2-6; TRBD1 or TRBD2 may be the D gene (5 bases each). Germline assignment: CDR1 LGHNA and CDR2 YNFKEQ. This CDR3 is built from 20 residues. The CDR3 here is CASSPSRAALGVSGANILTF. The CDR3 nucleotides are TGTGCCAGCAGTCCCTCCCGAGCGGCCTTAGGCGTCTCTGGGGCCAACATCCTGACTTTC.

With regard to this clonotype: The CDR3 does not close with the conserved phenylalanine or tryptophan, likely indicating a read error. This chain uses TRBV5-1 with TRBJ2-7, with 12 nucleotides matching TRBD2. Germline values: CDR1 SGHRS, CDR2 YFSETQ. The CDR3 is 15 amino acids. As DNA, the CDR3 is TGCGCCAACAGCTTGTCGACTAGCGGGAGCTACGAGCAGTACTTA. Protein sequence: CANSLSTSGSYEQYL.

In this sample, this clonotype turned up a few times. The rearrangement joins TRBV11-2 to TRBJ2-3, with D tentatively TRBD1 or TRBD2 (6 bases each). V was shortened by 5 bases and J by 3 bases, with 15 bases between the two germline ends. CDR1 and CDR2 (germline): SGHAT, FQNNGV. The CDR3 runs to 15 residues. The CDR3 nucleotides are TGTGCCAGCAGCCCCACGGGGGCCCAGACAGATACGCAGTATTTT. It encodes CASSPTGAQTDTQYF.

Worth noting for this clonotype: Germline is not matched at one junction end, which may reflect a read error. This CDR3 reads CASSLALVAGWPNELFF. The CDR3 DNA sequence: TGTGCCAGCAGCTTAGCTCTGGTAGCGGGATGGCCGAATGAGCTGTTCTTC. The chain joins TRBV11-2 to TRBJ2-1; 8 bases align to TRBD2. The CDR3 contains 17 residues. Germline CDR1 SGHAT, CDR2 FQNNGV.

This clonotype appeared a single time. A read error may account for a junction end that differs from germline. The V gene is TRBV11-3, the J gene TRBJ2-1; 7 positions match TRBD2. CDR1 is SGHNT and CDR2 is YENEEA in the germline V gene. CDR3 size: 17 residues. The CDR3 coding sequence is TGTGCCATTAGCTTAGGTCGGGGGGAGTGGGGTGTCGATGAGCAATTCTTC. It codes for CAISLGRGEWGVDEQFF.

Note on this clonotype: With a much larger clone just one base away, this may be a read error. The gene calls are TRBV7-8 and TRBJ2-1; D ambiguous. CDR3 length: 14 amino acids. V gave up 6 bases and J gave up 0 bases, with 9 bases separating them. Germline V CDR1 and CDR2: SGHVS, FQNEAQ. CDR3 sequence (DNA): TGTGCCAGCAGATTTGGTGGCTCCTACAATGAGCAGTTCTTC. Residues: CASRFGGSYNEQFF.

This clonotype was observed at least ten times. The CDR3 sequence: CSVGLVREQYF. DNA for the CDR3: TGCAGCGTCGGACTAGTCCGCGAGCAGTACTTC. The chain uses TRBV29-1 and TRBJ2-7; 7 positions agree with TRBD2. The J segment lost 6 bases and the V segment lost 6 bases, leaving 5 bases of the junction unmatched. The CDR3 has 11 residues. The germline V gene encodes CDR1 SQVTM and CDR2 ANQGSEA.

At least ten counts were recorded for this clonotype. The chain carries TRBV29-1 and TRBJ2-1; D call uncertain. V was pared by 4 bases and J by 0 bases, with 10 bases between. CDR1 and CDR2 from the germline V gene are SQVTM and ANQGSEA. The CDR3 covers 14 residues. CDR3 sequence reads: CSVVGRSSYNEQFF. CDR3 DNA: TGCAGCGTTGTAGGCAGGTCCTCCTACAATGAGCAGTTCTTC.

The chain has TRBV7-9 and TRBJ2-3; 9 bases match TRBD2. Germline loops: CDR1 SEHNR, CDR2 FQNEAQ (reference sequence). V was clipped by 7 bases and J by 3 bases; unmatched bases: 8. The CDR3 contains 15 residues. Written as DNA, the CDR3 is TGTGCCAGCAACTCAAGACTAGCGGAAACAGATACGCAGTATTTT. Residues: CASNSRLAETDTQYF. Full variable domain (outside the CDR3, taken from reference TRBV7-9 and TRBJ2-3): DTGVSQNPRHKITKRGQNVTFRCDPISEHNRLYWYRQTLGQGPEFLTYFQNEAQLEKSRLLSDRFSAERPKGSFSTLEIQRTEQGDSAMYLCASNSRLAETDTQYFGPGTRLTVL.

There are a few counts of this clonotype. One end of the junction does not line up with germline, which may come from a read error. This rearrangement joins TRBV11-3 to TRBJ2-1; 7 bases line up with TRBD2. In germline, CDR1 is SGHNT, CDR2 YENEEA. The CDR3 sequence is 14 residues long. CDR3 amino acids: CVSSLGGSTDKQFF. In DNA, the CDR3 is TGTGTCAGCAGCTTAGGCGGGAGCACTGATAAGCAGTTCTTC.

On this clonotype itself: This may come from a read error, since a much larger clone is one base off. The rearrangement links TRBV5-6 to TRBJ2-2, with D perhaps given as TRBD1 or TRBD2 (7 bases each). The germline V gene has CDR1 SGHDT and CDR2 YYEEEE. V was shortened by 0 bases and J by 4 bases, with 16 bases between the two germline ends. This CDR3 comprises 17 residues. This CDR3 is CASSLVAGGGTTGELFF. The CDR3 DNA reads as TGTGCCAGCAGCTTGGTCGCAGGGGGGGGAACCACCGGGGAGCTGTTTTTT.

Comments on this clonotype: A much larger clone differs from this one at a single base, so this may be a read error. The chain couples TRBV6-1 to TRBJ2-7; TRBD2 might be the D (5 bases). Germline lookup yields CDR1 MNHNS and CDR2 SASEGT. The CDR3 consists of 15 residues. The CDR3 DNA sequence: TGTGTCAGCTCTTTCGAGTCCTCGGGGTCCTACGAGCAGTACTTC. It is translated as CVSSFESSGSYEQYF.

The V and J genes are TRBV11-2 and TRBJ2-1; maybe TRBD1 (6 bases). The ends were cut back, 0 bases at V and 5 bases at J, with 8 bases in the middle. CDR1 SGHAT and CDR2 FQNNGV come from the germline V gene. The CDR3 has 14 amino acids. CDR3 coding DNA: TGTGCCAGCAGCTTAGAAAGGACAGACAATGAGCAGTTCTTC. Protein product: CASSLERTDNEQFF.

Turning to this clonotype: A junction boundary mismatches the germline segment, possibly from a read error. The chain uses TRBV29-1 and TRBJ2-5, with 9 bases fitting TRBD2. The CDR3 contains 15 residues. The germline CDR1 and CDR2 sequences are SQVTM and ANQGSEA. The CDR3 protein is CSVEIAGAAPETRYF. The DNA of the CDR3 is TGCAGCGTCGAAATAGCGGGAGCCGCTCCGGAGACCCGGTACTTC. Variable domain in full (rest from reference TRBV29-1 and TRBJ2-5): SAVISQKPSRDICQRGTSLTIQCQVDSQVTMMFWYRQQPGQSLTLIATANQGSEATYESGFVIDKFPISRPNLTFSTLTVSNMSPEDSSIYLCSVEIAGAAPETRYFGPGTRLLVL.

The J gene is TRBJ2-1, the V gene TRBV7-9, with a weak D call TRBD2 (5 bases). The CDR3 runs to 13 residues. Looked up from germline, CDR1 is SEHNR and CDR2 is FQNEAQ (reference sequence). The ends were cut back, 1 base at V and 16 bases at J, with 17 bases in the middle. CDR3 nucleotides: TGTGCCAGCAGCTTAGATCTCCGGGATGACCATTTCTTC. It yields the protein CASSLDLRDDHFF.

The V call is TRBV28, the J call TRBJ1-5, with D uncertain. From germline, CDR1 is MDHEN and CDR2 SYDVKM. The CDR3 is 12 residues long. The CDR3 is CVSSGNFEPQHF. The DNA of the CDR3 is TGTGTCAGTAGTGGGAACTTTGAGCCCCAGCATTTT. Together with reference TRBV28 and TRBJ1-5, the CDR3 gives the full variable domain: DVKVTQSSRYLVKRTGEKVFLECVQDMDHENMFWYRQDPGLGLRLIYFSYDVKMKEKGDIPEGYSVSREKKERFSLILESASTNQTSMYLCVSSGNFEPQHFGDGTRLSIL.

Concerning this clonotype itself: This sequence may be a read error, since a much larger clone differs from it by one base. The chain joins TRBV10-3 to TRBJ2-2; D might be TRBD2 (5 bases). The CDR3 is 13 residues long. V was cut by 7 bases and J by 4 bases, with 10 bases left in between. Germline CDR1 is ENHRY and CDR2 is SYGVKD. CDR3 nucleotides: TGTGCCATCACCAAGGACTTCACCGGGGAGCTGTTTTTT. Encoded protein: CAITKDFTGELFF.

CDR3 sequence reads: CSARDPTGTSGPYEQYF. CDR3 in DNA: TGCAGTGCTAGAGACCCGACCGGGACTAGCGGACCTTACGAGCAGTACTTC. The rearrangement joins TRBV20-1 to TRBJ2-7; 11 bases line up with TRBD2. Germline V CDR1 and CDR2: DFQATT, SNEGSKA (reference sequence). The CDR3 loop spans 17 amino acids. The V segment lost 0 bases and the J segment 4 bases; nucleotides outside the gene matches: 11.